This T cell receptor beta chain emerged from a study of cytomegalovirus exposure and HLA in healthy donors. Across the study: An earlier analysis identified 117 million unique TCR beta sequences in about 180 million T cells.

This clone occurred once. The antigen remains unidentified. It was with 60 Vbeta and 13 Jbeta primers that the PCR ran. TCRdb keeps only in-frame clones here, not all; method: immunoSEQ multiplex PCR. This table has under 150,000 clones, around 79% appearing once. Study-wide results and limits: Links to common viral pathogens appeared, in a later analysis, for several of the most significant clusters. Likely technical artifact: a cluster of highly shared sequence variants.

The TCR sequence derives from a woman aged 40 to 50 in good health and CMV-seropositive. The sample comprised PBMCs.

The CDR3 loop is CASSEAWATYGYTF. In DNA, the CDR3 is TGTGCCAGCAGTGAAGCATGGGCGACCTATGGCTACACCTTC. The genes are TRBV6-1 and TRBJ1-2; D call uncertain. The CDR3 spans 14 residues. V was pared by 0 bases and J by 4 bases, with 9 bases between. Germline values: CDR1 MNHNS, CDR2 SASEGT.